This TCR beta chain is from a study of CD8+CD57+ T cells in acquired aplastic anemia. Overall study findings and caveats: Patients did not significantly differ from controls in CD8+ Simpson's diversity.

Only patients with CD8+CD57+ cell expansion on flow cytometry were chosen for sequencing. TCR beta VDJ and CDR3 were profiled, and genomic DNA was the template. TCRdb reprocessed the reads with MiXCR, giving one entry per CDR3 protein. Here the sample spans approximately 470,000 distinct CDR3 sequences, around 32% being singletons. As concerns this clonotype: The antigen remains unidentified.

The CDR3 consists of 16 residues. With V trimmed by 4 bases and J by 6 bases, 15 bases remained unmatched. In germline, CDR1 is SGHKS, CDR2 YYEKEE (reference sequence). Sequenced input: sorted CD4+, CD8+, or CD8+CD57+ T cells (not recorded which) from PBMCs. The chain carries TRBV5-5 and TRBJ1-2; 7 bases match TRBD1. The TCR comes from a human donor with aplastic anemia. CDR3 in amino acids: CASSLGGQTSFNGYTF. The CDR3 DNA is TGTGCCAGCAGCCTGGGGGGACAGACAAGTTTTAATGGCTACACCTTC. The whole variable domain, filled in from reference TRBV5-5 and TRBJ1-2, reads DAGVTQSPTHLIKTRGQQVTLRCSPISGHKSVSWYQQVLGQGPQFIFQYYEKEERGRGNFPDRFSARQFPNYSSELNVNALLLGDSALYLCASSLGGQTSFNGYTFGSGTRLTVV.